This is a list of T cell receptor beta chains from one sample in a study of shared clonotypes between healthy human individuals. Clones were sequenced by immunoSEQ multiplex PCR, and TCRdb holds only the in-frame ones, with some missing. This sample has around 980,000 clones, with approximately 78% found just once. Sample: memory CD4+ T cells from PBMCs. The receptors were gathered from a man in his late teens or twenties in good health. Some clones in this sample may be carry-over from other donors' samples. The CDR3 runs from the conserved cysteine through the conserved F or W. A D gene is named only where the DNA matches it firmly. Part of the rows lack a size; the others show once, few, many or a class for expanded clones.

>TRBD2|TRBJ2-1|TRBV7-6|.
CASSLDVAGGYNEQFF
TGTGCCAGCAGCTTAGACGTAGCGGGAGGGTACAATGAGCAGTTCTTC
>TRBD2|TRBJ2-5|TRBV9|.
CASSVSGRQETQYF
TGTGCCAGCAGCGTCAGCGGGAGGCAAGAGACCCAGTACTTC
>TRBD2|TRBJ2-7|TRBV6-1|once
CASKSGSYYEQYF
TGTGCCAGCAAAAGCGGGAGTTACTACGAGCAGTACTTC
>TRBD2|TRBJ2-2|TRBV9|.
CASSVALAGDGGELFF
TGTGCCAGCAGCGTAGCCCTAGCGGGAGATGGAGGGGAGCTGTTTTTT
>.|TRBJ1-4|TRBV2|.
CVSGVDEKLFF
TGTGTTTCTGGGGTGGATGAAAAACTGTTTTTT
>.|TRBJ2-7|TRBV5-1|.
CASSSFSNRYEQYF
TGCGCCAGCAGCTCGTTTAGTAATAGATACGAGCAGTACTTC
>TRBD1|TRBJ1-1|TRBV6-6|.
CASSYRDRDSLKAFF
TGTGCCAGCAGTTACAGGGACAGGGACTCCCTTAAAGCTTTCTTT
>.|TRBJ2-7|TRBV4-1|.
CASSQDLSRKLYF
TGCGCCAGCAGCCAAGACCTTTCCAGGAAATTGTACTTC
>TRBD2|TRBJ2-7|TRBV19|.
CASSPGLAGTYEQYF
TGTGCCAGTAGTCCGGGACTAGCGGGAACCTACGAGCAGTACTTC
>.|TRBJ2-3|TRBV7-9|.
CASSFPISLDTQYF
TGTGCCAGCAGCTTCCCAATTTCTCTGGATACGCAGTATTTT
>.|TRBJ2-1|TRBV6-5|.
CASSYTNEGAGNEQFF
TGTGCCAGCAGTTACACGAACGAGGGGGCGGGAAATGAGCAGTTCTTC
>TRBD1|TRBJ1-5|TRBV7-8|.
CASSLAGTGDQPQHF
TGTGCCAGCAGCTTAGCGGGGACAGGGGATCAGCCCCAGCATTTT
>.|TRBJ1-1|TRBV7-9|.
CASTRLTGPTEAFF
TGTGCCAGCACCAGACTCACGGGTCCCACTGAAGCTTTCTTT
>.|TRBJ2-1|TRBV28|.
CASSLGRPAPNSYNEQFF
TGTGCCAGCAGTTTAGGCAGGCCGGCCCCAAACTCCTACAATGAGCAGTTCTTC
>.|TRBJ2-4|TRBV5-6|many
CASKVWGAKNIQYF
TGTGCCAGCAAGGTTTGGGGAGCCAAAAACATTCAGTACTTC
>TRBD1|TRBJ2-5|TRBV7-3|few
CASSYSPPGQGLMETQYF
TGTGCCAGCAGCTACTCACCCCCGGGACAGGGCCTCATGGAGACCCAGTACTTC